These 28 T cell receptor beta chains came from one sample sequenced in a study of Ad26.COV2.S vaccination and SARS-CoV-2 variants (dated by TCRdb to about 2021). The treatment or condition label of this sample denotes: roughly 20 received Ad26.COV2.S at low or high dose, single or two shots; a few received placebo; per-sample allocation not given. Repertoires of vaccine and placebo recipients were sequenced from samples taken on day 63 after the first injection. Library creation used the immunoSEQ multiplex PCR assay. TCRdb limited this immuneACCESS table to in-frame rearrangements with V and J called. A share of clones is missing; checked studies link under half to unresolved V genes, and the rest is unexplained. This sample holds hundreds of thousands of clones; approximately 92% were observed only once. Together, the top ten hold more than 9% of the sample. This specimen was peripheral blood, taken in a trial of Ad26.COV2.S vaccine versus placebo. Every receptor here comes from a person between 18 and 59 years old who received the Ad26.COV2.S COVID-19 vaccine or a placebo.

The chain is built from TRBV6-2 or TRBV6-3 and TRBJ1-2, with D possibly matching TRBD1 (5 bases). Germline loops: CDR1 MNHEY, CDR2 SVGEGT. V lost 0 bases and J lost 5, with 13 bases in between. This CDR3 region has 15 residues. The CDR3 here is CASSYSPTEYYGYTF. CDR3 DNA sequence: TGTGCCAGCAGTTACTCGCCGACAGAATATTATGGCTACACCTTC.

V is TRBV6-5 and J is TRBJ2-2, with unresolved D. The length of the CDR3 is 14 residues. V dropped 4 bases and J dropped 6 bases, with 12 bases sitting between them. The V gene's germline CDR1 is MNHEY and CDR2 SVGAGI. As DNA, the CDR3 is TGTGCCAGCAGTTTATTATCTATGCCCGGGGAGCTGTTTTTT. Its translation is CASSLLSMPGELFF.

This clone has a handful of counts. In DNA form, the CDR3 reads TGTGCCAGCAGCTTAGCTAGGATTAGCGGGATCCACGAGCAGTACTTC. It yields the protein CASSLARISGIHEQYF. The V gene is TRBV7-9, the J gene TRBJ2-7; 8 bases line up with TRBD2. Germline trimming cut 0 bases from V and 5 bases from J; bases unmatched to any gene: 9. CDR3 length: 16 amino acids. The germline CDR1 and CDR2 sequences are SEHNR and FQNEAQ (reference sequence). The full variable domain, completed using reference TRBV7-9 and TRBJ2-7, is DTGVSQNPRHKITKRGQNVTFRCDPISEHNRLYWYRQTLGQGPEFLTYFQNEAQLEKSRLLSDRFSAERPKGSFSTLEIQRTEQGDSAMYLCASSLARISGIHEQYFGPGTRLTVT.

The V call is TRBV30, the J call TRBJ2-7, with TRBD1 matching 8 bases. The CDR3 is 12 residues long. Germline assignment: CDR1 GTSNPN and CDR2 SVGIG (reference sequence). Germline trimming cut 8 bases from V and 3 bases from J; bases unmatched to any gene: 6. This chain's CDR3 is CALGQGLYEQYF. In DNA form, the CDR3 reads TGTGCCCTCGGACAGGGCCTCTACGAGCAGTACTTC. Combining the CDR3 with reference TRBV30 and TRBJ2-7 gives the whole variable domain SQTIHQWPATLVQPVGSPLSLECTVEGTSNPNLYWYRQAAGRGLQLLFYSVGIGQISSEVPQNLSASRPQDRQFILSSKKLLLSDSGFYLCALGQGLYEQYFGPGTRLTVT.

The CDR3 DNA follows: TGTGCCAGCAGCTTGGGACTAGAGGTAGAGACCCAGTACTTC. Amino acids: CASSLGLEVETQYF. The rearrangement joins TRBV5-4 to TRBJ2-5, with D perhaps TRBD2 (6 bases). Trimming took 0 bases from V and 4 from J, leaving 10 bases between them. Germline loops: CDR1 SGHNT, CDR2 YYREEE (reference sequence). CDR3 size: 14 residues.

This chain links TRBV30 with TRBJ2-3; 9 nucleotides align to TRBD2. The CDR3 contains 15 residues. V was clipped by 0 bases and J by 3 bases; unmatched bases: 4. Germline CDR1 and CDR2: GTSNPN and SVGIG (reference sequence). The CDR3 sequence is CAWSVPSGVTDTQYF. The CDR3 nucleotides read TGTGCCTGGAGTGTGCCTAGCGGGGTGACAGATACGCAGTATTTT.

This sequence joins TRBV7-9 and TRBJ1-2; D unresolved. V lost 1 base and J 8 bases, leaving 11 bases between the germline ends. Germline CDR1 reads SEHNR; CDR2 reads FQNEAQ (reference sequence). CDR3 length: 13 residues. The CDR3 DNA is TGTGCCAGCAGCTTAGAGGTGGATCCGGGCTACACCTTC. This codes for CASSLEVDPGYTF.

The chain recombines TRBV5-1 with TRBJ2-5; D may match TRBD1 or TRBD2 (5 bases each). The CDR3 sequence is 14 residues long. Germline lookup yields CDR1 SGHRS and CDR2 YFSETQ. With 0 bases removed from V and 5 bases from J, the gap between germline ends came to 11 bases. As DNA, the CDR3 is TGCGCCAGCAGCTTGGCCTTGGGGGTCGAGACCCAGTACTTC. Protein: CASSLALGVETQYF. Using reference TRBV5-1 and TRBJ2-5 for the parts outside the CDR3, the full variable domain is KAGVTQTPRYLIKTRGQQVTLSCSPISGHRSVSWYQQTPGQGLQFLFEYFSETQRNKGNFPGRFSGRQFSNSRSEMNVSTLELGDSALYLCASSLALGVETQYFGPGTRLLVL.

This sequence joins TRBV18 and TRBJ2-7; D gene ambiguous. CDR1 is KGHSH and CDR2 is LQKENI in the germline V gene. The CDR3 spans 16 residues. Trimming stripped 5 bases from V and 6 bases from J, with 23 bases between. CDR3 protein: CASSEALAHSLSEQYF. The CDR3 nucleotides are TGTGCCAGCTCAGAAGCTCTCGCGCACAGTCTTAGCGAGCAGTACTTC.

With regard to this clone: In the same sample, other DNA sequences code for this CDR3. The chain links TRBV7-2 to TRBJ2-1, with 13 bases matching TRBD2. From germline, CDR1 is SGHTA and CDR2 FQGNSA. J lost 6 bases, V lost 3 bases, and 5 bases had no gene match. The CDR3 runs to 16 residues. Written as DNA, the CDR3 is TGTGCCAGCAGCTTGGGAACTAGCGGGAGGGTCAATGAGCAGTTCTTC. This codes for CASSLGTSGRVNEQFF.

The chain couples TRBV11-3 to TRBJ2-7, with TRBD2 matching 8 bases. This CDR3 comprises 14 residues. The germline CDR1 and CDR2 sequences are SGHNT and YENEEA. Trimming cost V 5 bases and J 5 bases; bases outside gene matches: 8. CDR3: CASSPPGGSHEQYF. The CDR3 DNA is TGTGCCAGCAGCCCACCGGGAGGGAGCCACGAGCAGTACTTC.

This clone appeared a single time. This chain links TRBV18 with TRBJ2-2, with 11 bases fitting TRBD2. The V and J ends lost 1 base and 0 bases, in that order; junction bases with no gene match: 1. Germline assignment: CDR1 KGHSH and CDR2 LQKENI. This CDR3 has 17 amino acids. The CDR3 is CASSPLAGGPNTGELFF. DNA for the CDR3: TGTGCCAGCTCACCACTAGCGGGAGGGCCGAACACCGGGGAGCTGTTTTTT.

The J gene is TRBJ1-1, the V gene TRBV2, with a weak D call TRBD1 (5 bases). The CDR3 totals 13 residues. In germline, CDR1 is SNHLY, CDR2 FYNNEI. V was cut by 7 bases and J by 1 base, with 10 bases left in between. This chain's CDR3 is CASNAGPNTEAFF. CDR3 in DNA: TGTGCCAGCAATGCAGGGCCGAACACTGAAGCTTTCTTT.

This sequence joins TRBV2 and TRBJ2-7; perhaps TRBD2 as D (6 bases). Trimming shortened V by 7 bases and J by 3 bases, and 10 bases separated the two germline ends. This CDR3 has 12 amino acids. Germline CDR1 reads SNHLY; CDR2 reads FYNNEI. The CDR3 loop is CASIYGSYEQYF. For the CDR3, the DNA is TGTGCCAGCATCTACGGGAGCTACGAGCAGTACTTC.

This clone is a singleton in its sample. The chain combines TRBV30 with TRBJ2-1; 14 bases align to TRBD2. Germline V gives CDR1 GTSNPN, CDR2 SVGIG (reference sequence). CDR3 length: 17 residues. V gave up 3 bases and J gave up 7 bases; unmatched junction bases: 11. The CDR3 spells CAWRAKGLAGARNEQFF. The CDR3 nucleotides are TGTGCCTGGAGGGCCAAGGGACTAGCGGGAGCTCGGAATGAGCAGTTCTTC.

J is TRBJ2-7 and V is TRBV7-9, with TRBD2 as a possible D gene (6 bases). V lost 4 bases, J lost 2 bases, and 6 bases lay in between. The CDR3 consists of 12 residues. CDR1 is SEHNR and CDR2 is FQNEAQ in the germline V gene (reference sequence). This CDR3 reads CASSSGAYEQYF. For the CDR3, the DNA is TGTGCCAGCAGCTCGGGGGCCTACGAGCAGTACTTC.

The V and J genes are TRBV4-3 and TRBJ2-3, with 9 bases aligning to TRBD1. V lost 0 bases to trimming and J lost 1 base; unmatched junction nucleotides: 2. The CDR3 loop spans 16 amino acids. The germline V gene encodes CDR1 LGHNA and CDR2 YSLEER. The DNA of the CDR3 is TGCGCCAGCAGCCAAGATCGGACAGGGGGCACAGATACGCAGTATTTT. It translates to CASSQDRTGGTDTQYF.

There are a few counts of this clone. V usage is TRBV6-2 or TRBV6-3 and J usage is TRBJ2-7; maybe TRBD2 (6 bases). V was cut by 2 bases and J by 3 bases, with 14 bases left in between. This CDR3 is 15 amino acids long. CDR1 is MNHEY, CDR2 SVGEGT, per germline. In nucleotides, the CDR3 is TGTGCCAGCAGTTACCTTCACGGAGGGGACTACGAGCAGTACTTC. Protein product: CASSYLHGGDYEQYF.

The rearrangement joins TRBV9 to TRBJ1-1; D ambiguous. V was trimmed by 0 bases and J by 0 bases, leaving 6 bases between them. The CDR3 sequence is 14 residues long. The germline V gene encodes CDR1 SGDLS and CDR2 YYNGEE. CDR3 protein: CASSVGSLNTEAFF. CDR3 bases: TGTGCCAGCAGCGTAGGAAGTTTGAACACTGAAGCTTTCTTT.

The CDR3 loop is CASSQALAGGSSYNEQFF. The CDR3 DNA sequence: TGCGCCAGCAGCCAGGCCTTAGCGGGAGGGTCTTCCTACAATGAGCAGTTCTTC. V usage is TRBV4-3 and J usage is TRBJ2-1; TRBD2 agrees at 11 bases. The CDR3 contains 18 residues. Losses at the gene ends were 3 bases for V and 1 base for J; bases not matched to a gene: 8. Germline values: CDR1 LGHNA, CDR2 YSLEER.

The rearrangement joins TRBV11-3 to TRBJ2-7; maybe TRBD2 (5 bases). Per the germline V gene, CDR1 is SGHNT and CDR2 is YENEEA. The CDR3 is 15 residues long. Trimming took 0 bases from V and 0 from J, leaving 9 bases between them. The CDR3 region is CASSLEEATSYEQYF. CDR3 sequence (DNA): TGTGCCAGCAGCTTAGAGGAGGCCACCTCCTACGAGCAGTACTTC.

In DNA, the CDR3 is TGTGCCAGCAGCTTGGCAGGGAGCTACGAGCAGTACTTC. Its protein product is CASSLAGSYEQYF. The chain employs TRBV5-4 and TRBJ2-7; D assignment may be TRBD1 or TRBD2 (5 bases each). The CDR3 runs 13 residues. Germline CDR1 reads SGHNT; CDR2 reads YYREEE (reference sequence). V shed 0 bases and J shed 3 bases, with 7 bases lying between them. The variable domain in full, with the rest retrieved from reference TRBV5-4 and TRBJ2-7, is ETGVTQSPTHLIKTRGQQVTLRCSSQSGHNTVSWYQQALGQGPQFIFQYYREEENGRGNFPPRFSGLQFPNYSSELNVNALELDDSALYLCASSLAGSYEQYFGPGTRLTVT.

The J gene is TRBJ2-5, the V gene TRBV29-1, with 8 bases fitting TRBD1. The ends lost 1 base at V and 4 bases at J; junction bases unmatched: 8. The CDR3 loop spans 15 amino acids. Germline lookup yields CDR1 SQVTM and CDR2 ANQGSEA. CDR3: CSVEAGQGRGETQYF. The CDR3 DNA reads as TGCAGCGTTGAAGCCGGACAGGGTCGAGGAGAGACCCAGTACTTC.

The chain links TRBV21-1 to TRBJ2-5; the table calls TRBD2, which could not be checked here. TRBV21-1 is assigned pseudogene status. The length of the CDR3 is 19 residues. Here the CDR3 DNA reads TGTGCCAGCAGCTCTAAAAGGTCCGAGGGAGTAAGGAAAAAAGAGACCCAGTACTTC. It translates to CASSSKRSEGVRKKETQYF.

This chain joins TRBV9 and TRBJ2-7; 9 bases are a match to TRBD1. This CDR3 spans 16 amino acids. From germline, CDR1 is SGDLS and CDR2 YYNGEE. J lost 2 bases, V lost 3 bases, and 9 bases had no gene match. CDR3 in DNA: TGTGCCAGCAGCGCCAGAACAGGGGGCCCAACCTACGAGCAGTACTTC. Amino acids: CASSARTGGPTYEQYF. Combining the CDR3 with reference TRBV9 and TRBJ2-7 gives the whole variable domain DSGVTQTPKHLITATGQRVTLRCSPRSGDLSVYWYQQSLDQGLQFLIQYYNGEERAKGNILERFSAQQFPDLHSELNLSSLELGDSALYFCASSARTGGPTYEQYFGPGTRLTVT.

The chain combines TRBV6-5 with TRBJ2-7, with 7 bases lining up with TRBD2. CDR3 length: 14 amino acids. Germline trimming cut 8 bases from V and 4 bases from J; bases unmatched to any gene: 11. Looked up from germline, CDR1 is MNHEY and CDR2 is SVGAGI. CDR3 sequence (DNA): TGTGCCAGCCGGATGGGAGGGAGTGGGTACGAGCAGTACTTC. This encodes CASRMGGSGYEQYF.

This chain uses TRBV11-2 with TRBJ2-1; 8 nucleotides align to TRBD2. The CDR3 loop spans 17 amino acids. Germline CDR1 is SGHAT and CDR2 is FQNNGV. J lost 2 bases, V lost 5 bases, and 11 bases had no gene match. This CDR3 is CASSGVAGGITYNEQFF. The CDR3 region has the DNA TGTGCCAGCAGCGGAGTGGCGGGAGGAATAACCTACAATGAGCAGTTCTTC.

The chain recombines TRBV7-2 with TRBJ1-2; the D is unclear. The CDR3 totals 12 residues. Trimming left V 2 bases short and J 8 bases short, with 9 bases between. CDR1 is SGHTA, CDR2 FQGNSA, per germline. The CDR3 DNA follows: TGTGCCAGCAGCTTAAGGTCTCGGGGCTACACCTTC. This translates into CASSLRSRGYTF.